This TCR beta chain was observed in a study of CD8 T cells in ankylosing spondylitis (TCRdb year 2017). With regard to the full study: The study set out to find disease-linked TCR variants by profiling T cell receptor beta repertoires in ankylosing spondylitis patients and healthy donors. Peripheral blood samples were taken, and synovial fluid was additionally collected from ankylosing spondylitis patients. The full study cohort comprised 20 to 25 ankylosing spondylitis patients and around 100 healthy donors. The paper's findings and limits, for the study overall: According to the report, matched synovial fluid samples from ankylosing spondylitis patients were significantly enriched for the disease-linked clones. Blood from ankylosing spondylitis patients appeared to be characterized by a TCR beta motif composed of roughly 8 highly homologous amino acid variants. The disease-linked clones had a CD8+ phenotype and were found at relatively low frequencies in peripheral blood. Some of the motif variants had been reported before in the synovial fluid and blood of reactive arthritis patients, a finding that suggests common disease-initiation mechanisms.

The germline V gene provides CDR1 SGHTA and CDR2 FQGTGA. The CDR3 contains 16 residues, cysteine and phenylalanine counted. The kept DNA is CDR3 alone, 48 bases in frame from the first base. The reads were generated on an Illumina HiSeq 2500. TCR beta libraries were prepared by quantitative 5'-RACE with molecular barcodes. The published analysis was carried out like this. Disease-linked TCR variants were identified with a new computational method built on a probabilistic model of VDJ rearrangement. The public reads were quality trimmed at Q25 with fastp and then assembled into clones with MiXCR by TCRdb, keeping productive beta chains. Under each unique CDR3 protein, matching rows form one entry showing the most common genes and DNA. TCRdb, not the authors, supplied the V and J calls. Across this sample there are 200,000 to 250,000 distinct CDR3 sequences, with about 10% seen only once. The biggest ten clones account for about 19% of the sample.

In this sample, this clonotype turned up many times. Its cognate antigen has yet to be identified. At one boundary the junction diverges from the germline segment, which might be a read error. The chain employs TRBV7-3 and TRBJ2-3; 7 bases in between match TRBD2. The TCR originated in a male donor with ankylosing spondylitis or in good health (not recorded which). The specimen sequenced was blood, either unsorted or a sorted T cell fraction (not recorded which). The sequence in DNA is TGTGCCAGCAGCTTAGGAGCTAGCGGAAGCAGAGATACGCAGTATTTT. Protein translation: CASSLGASGSRDTQYF.